The clone carrying this T cell receptor (beta chain) was seen at least ten times. The source of the sample is a study of T cell repertoires in cytomegalovirus infection. This CDR3 is 16 amino acids long. The V gene lost 2 bases and the J gene lost 0 bases, with 11 bases spanning the gap. Looked up from germline, CDR1 is SGHVS and CDR2 is FQNEAQ. TCRdb used MiXCR to reprocess the reads, holding one entry per CDR3 protein. The table records about 450,000 distinct CDR3 sequences, roughly 30% of them present only once. The chain links TRBV7-8 to TRBJ2-1; possible D gene TRBD1, 5 bases. What was sequenced was PBMCs. This TCR was sampled from a human donor in good health (CMV status not recorded). Some clones in this sample may be carry-over from other donors' samples. CDR3 sequence (DNA): TGTGCCAGCAGCTTATCCCAGGGCCCCTCCTACAATGAGCAGTTCTTC. Amino acid sequence: CASSLSQGPSYNEQFF. The full variable domain, with the rest looked up from reference TRBV7-8 and TRBJ2-1, is GAGVSQSPRYKVAKRGQDVALRCDPISGHVSLFWYQQALGQGPEFLTYFQNEAQLDKSGLPSDRFFAERPEGSVSTLKIQRTQQEDSAVYLCASSLSQGPSYNEQFFGPGTRLTVL.